These 13 T cell receptor beta chains originate from one sample sequenced in a study of T cells in Graves' hyperthyroidism and ophthalmopathy. Researchers amplified the TCR beta CDR3 regions from RNA transcripts. In the first-round RT-PCR of the TCR CDR3, the HTBI primer set was used. TCRdb processed the multiplex PCR reads anew with MiXCR; each CDR3 protein has one entry. The sample contains approximately 430,000 distinct CDR3 sequences, under 15% of which appear only once. The material sequenced was blood. These receptors all come from a man aged 18 to 29 with Graves' ophthalmopathy.

The chain joins TRBV10-2 to TRBJ1-5; no clear D. In germline, CDR1 is WSHSY, CDR2 SAAADI. V shed 0 bases and J shed 14 bases, with 14 bases lying between them. There are 13 residues in the CDR3. The CDR3 region is CASSESWTAWEHF. The CDR3 DNA sequence: TGCGCCAGCAGTGAGTCGTGGACGGCGTGGGAGCATTTT.

There are many counts of this clonotype. The rearrangement uses TRBV2 and TRBJ1-5; D is unresolved. This CDR3 comprises 15 residues. Germline CDR1 is SNHLY and CDR2 is FYNNEI. The V end lost 0 bases, the J end lost 6 bases, and 12 bases lay between the germline ends. The DNA for the CDR3 is TGTGCCAGCAGTGAAGCGCAGCGCAGCCCTCAGCCCCAGCATTTT. This gives the protein CASSEAQRSPQPQHF.

V and J are TRBV14 and TRBJ2-2; 8 bases are shared with TRBD1. J gave up 6 bases and V 6 bases, and 3 bases lay outside the gene matches. The CDR3 spans 13 residues. Germline CDR1 SGHDN, CDR2 FVKESK. The CDR3 loop is CASSPGGAGELFF. As DNA, the CDR3 is TGTGCCAGCAGTCCAGGGGGCGCCGGGGAGCTGTTTTTT.

This clonotype turned up a few times. This chain connects TRBV20-1 to TRBJ2-7; 12 bases are shared with TRBD1. The germline CDR1 and CDR2 sequences are DFQATT and SNEGSKA (reference sequence). CDR3 length: 15 residues. With V trimmed by 6 bases and J by 3 bases, 9 bases remained unmatched. The DNA for the CDR3 is TGCAGTGCGGCCGGGACAGGGGGCTTCCTCTACGAGCAGTACTTC. It specifies CSAAGTGGFLYEQYF.

This clonotype has at least ten counts. The chain links TRBV20-1 to TRBJ2-7; 13 bases map to TRBD2. V lost 6 bases and J lost 6; bases outside the gene matches: 5. This CDR3 comprises 13 residues. From germline, CDR1 is DFQATT and CDR2 SNEGSKA (reference sequence). The CDR3 sequence: CSAYGLAGVEQYF. CDR3 sequence (DNA): TGCAGTGCCTATGGACTAGCGGGGGTCGAGCAGTACTTC.

This clonotype was detected a few times. This chain connects TRBV19 to TRBJ2-3; D ambiguous. The CDR3 is made up of 14 amino acids. The V gene's germline CDR1 is LNHDA and CDR2 SQIVND (reference sequence). V was shortened by 4 bases and J by 0 bases, with 8 bases between the two germline ends. The CDR3 DNA reads TGTGCCAGTAGTACCGAGACTAGCACAGATACGCAGTATTTT. Translation gives CASSTETSTDTQYF.

This clonotype has a count of ten or more. The chain recombines TRBV6-1 with TRBJ2-7; TRBD1 matches at 7 bases. With 5 bases clipped from V and 3 bases from J, the junction kept 10 bases outside the gene matches. This CDR3 contains 15 residues. Germline V CDR1 and CDR2: MNHNS, SASEGT. Written as DNA, the CDR3 is TGTGCCAGCAGTCCAGGAAACAGGGGCCACTACGAGCAGTACTTC. Protein product: CASSPGNRGHYEQYF.

This clonotype was found many times. The CDR3 region is CASSQDRAGQETQYF. The CDR3 nucleotides read TGTGCCAGCAGCCAAGACAGGGCCGGTCAAGAGACCCAGTACTTC. V usage is TRBV3-1 and J usage is TRBJ2-5; D possibly corresponds to TRBD1 (5 bases). Trimming shortened V by 0 bases and J by 2 bases, and 10 bases separated the two germline ends. Germline CDR1 is LGHDT and CDR2 is YNNKEL (reference sequence). The CDR3 totals 15 residues.

This clonotype was counted ten times or more. V and J are TRBV7-3 and TRBJ2-1, with TRBD2 identical over 10 bases. Germline-derived CDR1 and CDR2 are SGHTA and FQGTGA. V was pared by 6 bases and J by 9 bases, with 2 bases of the junction left unmatched. The CDR3 is made up of 12 amino acids. The CDR3 region is CASSIAGGEQFF. The CDR3 nucleotides are TGTGCCAGCAGTATAGCGGGGGGTGAGCAGTTCTTC.

This clonotype came up many times. CDR3 nucleotides: TGTGCCAGCAGCTTAAGGCTAGAGGCCAATGAGCAGTTCTTC. It is translated as CASSLRLEANEQFF. The chain couples TRBV7-9 to TRBJ2-1; D unclear. CDR1 and CDR2 (germline): SEHNR, FQNEAQ (reference sequence). The length of the CDR3 is 14 residues. V was trimmed by 2 bases and J by 6 bases, leaving 11 bases between them.

In this sample, this clonotype turned up many times. The chain joins TRBV5-1 to TRBJ2-7, with D possibly TRBD1 on 6 matching bases. Germline-derived CDR1 and CDR2 are SGHRS and YFSETQ. This CDR3 is 15 amino acids long. V lost 3 bases and J 3 bases, leaving 16 bases between the germline ends. CDR3 coding DNA: TGCGCCAGCAGCTCGGGACATGGGGTAAACTACGAGCAGTACTTC. This gives the protein CASSSGHGVNYEQYF.

The sample holds a few counts of this clonotype. The rearrangement links TRBV25-1 to TRBJ2-3; D call uncertain. Germline CDR1 MGHDK, CDR2 SYGVNS. CDR3 length: 15 amino acids. With 6 bases removed from V and 2 bases from J, the gap between germline ends came to 15 bases. CDR3 sequence: CASRRQSHFTDTQYF. CDR3 nucleotide sequence: TGTGCCAGCAGAAGGCAGTCCCACTTCACAGATACGCAGTATTTT.

This clonotype was picked up many times. The V call is TRBV6-5, the J call TRBJ2-4; D gene unclear. The CDR3 totals 16 residues. Trimming took 0 bases from V and 1 from J, leaving 10 bases between them. CDR1 and CDR2 (germline): MNHEY, SVGAGI. Written as DNA, the CDR3 is TGTGCCAGCAGTTACTCGGTATTAGCCGCCAAAAACATTCAGTACTTC. Amino acid sequence: CASSYSVLAAKNIQYF.